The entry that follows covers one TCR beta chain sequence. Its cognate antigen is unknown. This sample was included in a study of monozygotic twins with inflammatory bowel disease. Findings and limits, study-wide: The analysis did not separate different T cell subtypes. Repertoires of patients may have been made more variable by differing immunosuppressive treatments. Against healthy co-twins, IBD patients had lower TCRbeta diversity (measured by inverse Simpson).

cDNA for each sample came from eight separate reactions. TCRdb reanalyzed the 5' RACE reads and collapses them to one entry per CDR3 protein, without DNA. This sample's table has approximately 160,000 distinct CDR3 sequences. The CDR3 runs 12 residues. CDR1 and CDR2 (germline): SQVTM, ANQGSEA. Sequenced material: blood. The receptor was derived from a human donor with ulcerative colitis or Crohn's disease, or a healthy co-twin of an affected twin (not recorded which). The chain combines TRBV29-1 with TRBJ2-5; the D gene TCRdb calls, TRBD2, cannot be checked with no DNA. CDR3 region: CSVEASGREQYF.